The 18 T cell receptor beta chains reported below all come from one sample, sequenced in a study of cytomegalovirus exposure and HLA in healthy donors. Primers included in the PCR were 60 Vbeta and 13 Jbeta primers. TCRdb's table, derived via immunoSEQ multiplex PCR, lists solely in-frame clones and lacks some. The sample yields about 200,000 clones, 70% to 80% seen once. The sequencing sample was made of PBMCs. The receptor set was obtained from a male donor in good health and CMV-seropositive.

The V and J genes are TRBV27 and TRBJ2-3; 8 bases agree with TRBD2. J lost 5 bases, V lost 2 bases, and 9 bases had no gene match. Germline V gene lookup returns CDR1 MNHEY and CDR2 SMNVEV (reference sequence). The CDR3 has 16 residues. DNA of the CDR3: TGTGCCAGCAGTTTACTCGGTTCTAGCGGGCAAGATACGCAGTATTTT. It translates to CASSLLGSSGQDTQYF.

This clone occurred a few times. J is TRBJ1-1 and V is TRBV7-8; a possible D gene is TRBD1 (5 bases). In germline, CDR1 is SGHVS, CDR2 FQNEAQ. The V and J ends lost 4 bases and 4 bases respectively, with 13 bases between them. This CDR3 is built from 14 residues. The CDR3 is CASSSQGMGTEAFF. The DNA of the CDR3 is TGTGCCAGCAGCTCCCAGGGTATGGGCACTGAAGCTTTCTTT.

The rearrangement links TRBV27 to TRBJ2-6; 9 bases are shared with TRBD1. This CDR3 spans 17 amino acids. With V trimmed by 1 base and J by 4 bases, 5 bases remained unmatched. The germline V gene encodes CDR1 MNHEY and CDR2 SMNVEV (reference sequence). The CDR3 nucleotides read TGTGCCAGCAGTTTATGGGGGACAGGGTCCGGGGCCAACGTCCTGACTTTC. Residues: CASSLWGTGSGANVLTF. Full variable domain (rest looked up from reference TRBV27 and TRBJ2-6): EAQVTQNPRYLITVTGKKLTVTCSQNMNHEYMSWYRQDPGLGLRQIYYSMNVEVTDKGDVPEGYKVSRKEKRNFPLILESPSPNQTSLYFCASSLWGTGSGANVLTFGAGSRLTVL.

In DNA form, the CDR3 reads TGTGCCAGCAGGCTGACTAGCGAGGCATTCGATGAGCAGTTCTTC. It specifies CASRLTSEAFDEQFF. The V gene is TRBV5-4, the J gene TRBJ2-1, with 8 positions matching TRBD2. Germline CDR1 SGHNT, CDR2 YYREEE (reference sequence). J was trimmed by 8 bases and V by 5 bases; bases with no gene match: 12. This CDR3 spans 15 amino acids. Variable domain in full (rest from reference TRBV5-4 and TRBJ2-1): ETGVTQSPTHLIKTRGQQVTLRCSSQSGHNTVSWYQQALGQGPQFIFQYYREEENGRGNFPPRFSGLQFPNYSSELNVNALELDDSALYLCASRLTSEAFDEQFFGPGTRLTVL.

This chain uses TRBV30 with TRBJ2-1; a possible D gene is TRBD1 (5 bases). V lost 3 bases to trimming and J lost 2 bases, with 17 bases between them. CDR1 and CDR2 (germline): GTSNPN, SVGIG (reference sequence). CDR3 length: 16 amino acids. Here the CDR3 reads CAWRRIRGSTYNEQFF. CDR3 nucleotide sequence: TGTGCCTGGAGAAGGATTAGGGGATCTACCTACAATGAGCAGTTCTTC. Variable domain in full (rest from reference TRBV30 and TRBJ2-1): SQTIHQWPATLVQPVGSPLSLECTVEGTSNPNLYWYRQAAGRGLQLLFYSVGIGQISSEVPQNLSASRPQDRQFILSSKKLLLSDSGFYLCAWRRIRGSTYNEQFFGPGTRLTVL.

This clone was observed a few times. This CDR3 is CASSQDQGKNTEAFF. CDR3 bases: TGTGCCAGCAGCCAAGATCAGGGAAAGAACACTGAAGCTTTCTTT. This sequence joins TRBV4-2 and TRBJ1-1; perhaps TRBD1 as D (5 bases). CDR3 size: 15 residues. V shed 0 bases and J shed 1 base, with 9 bases lying between them. Germline assignment: CDR1 LGHNA and CDR2 YNFKEQ.

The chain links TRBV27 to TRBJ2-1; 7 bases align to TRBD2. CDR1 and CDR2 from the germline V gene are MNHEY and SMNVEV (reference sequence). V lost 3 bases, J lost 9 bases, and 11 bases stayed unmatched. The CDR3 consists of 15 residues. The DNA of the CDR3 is TGTGCCAGCAGTTTCGGACTAGATATTGCGGGTGAGCAGTTCTTC. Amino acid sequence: CASSFGLDIAGEQFF.

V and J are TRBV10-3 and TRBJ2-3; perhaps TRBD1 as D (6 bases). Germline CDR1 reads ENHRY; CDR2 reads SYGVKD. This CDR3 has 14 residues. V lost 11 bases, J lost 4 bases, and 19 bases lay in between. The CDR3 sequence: CASCEGDYPDTQYF. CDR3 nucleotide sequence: TGTGCCTCCTGTGAGGGGGATTATCCAGATACGCAGTATTTT.

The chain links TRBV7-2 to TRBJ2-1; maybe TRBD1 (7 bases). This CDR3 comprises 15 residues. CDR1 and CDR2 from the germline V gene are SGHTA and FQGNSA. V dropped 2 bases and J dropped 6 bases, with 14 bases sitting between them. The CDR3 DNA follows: TGTGCCAGCAGCTTAAACAGGGGAGGTGGCAATGAGCAGTTCTTC. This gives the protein CASSLNRGGGNEQFF. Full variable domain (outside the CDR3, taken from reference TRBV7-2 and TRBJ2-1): GAGVSQSPSNKVTEKGKDVELRCDPISGHTALYWYRQSLGQGLEFLIYFQGNSAPDKSGLPSDRFSAERTGGSVSTLTIQRTQQEDSAVYLCASSLNRGGGNEQFFGPGTRLTVL.

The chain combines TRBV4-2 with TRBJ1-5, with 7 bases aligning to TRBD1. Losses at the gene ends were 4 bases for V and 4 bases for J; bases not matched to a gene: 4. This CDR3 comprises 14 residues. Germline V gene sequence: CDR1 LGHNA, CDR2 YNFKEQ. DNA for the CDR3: TGTGCCAGCAGCCTGACAGGGACTAATCAGCCCCAGCATTTT. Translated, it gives CASSLTGTNQPQHF.

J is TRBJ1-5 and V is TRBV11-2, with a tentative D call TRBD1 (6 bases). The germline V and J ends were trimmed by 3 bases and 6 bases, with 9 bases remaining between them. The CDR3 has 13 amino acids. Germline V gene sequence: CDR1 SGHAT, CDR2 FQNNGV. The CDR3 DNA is TGTGCCAGCAGCTTCAGGGGCGGTCAGCCCCAGCATTTT. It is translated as CASSFRGGQPQHF.

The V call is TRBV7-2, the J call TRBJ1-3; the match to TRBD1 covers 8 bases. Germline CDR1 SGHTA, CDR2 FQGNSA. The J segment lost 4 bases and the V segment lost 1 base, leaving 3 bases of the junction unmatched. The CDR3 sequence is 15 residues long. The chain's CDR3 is CASSLGGTGGNTIYF. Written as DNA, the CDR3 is TGTGCCAGCAGCTTAGGAGGGACAGGAGGAAACACCATATATTTT.

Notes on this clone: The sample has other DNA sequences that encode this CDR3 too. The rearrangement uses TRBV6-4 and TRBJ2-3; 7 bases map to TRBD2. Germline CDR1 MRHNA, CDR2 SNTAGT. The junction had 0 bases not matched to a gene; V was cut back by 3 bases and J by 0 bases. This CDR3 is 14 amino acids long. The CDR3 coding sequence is TGTGCCAGCAGTGAAGCGGGGAGCACAGATACGCAGTATTTT. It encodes CASSEAGSTDTQYF.

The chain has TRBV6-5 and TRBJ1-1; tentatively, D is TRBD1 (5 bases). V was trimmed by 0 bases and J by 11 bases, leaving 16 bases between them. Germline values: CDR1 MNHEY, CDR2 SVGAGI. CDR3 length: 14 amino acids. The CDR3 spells CASSYSFGGGAAFF. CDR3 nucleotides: TGTGCCAGCAGTTACTCGTTCGGAGGAGGGGCGGCTTTCTTT.

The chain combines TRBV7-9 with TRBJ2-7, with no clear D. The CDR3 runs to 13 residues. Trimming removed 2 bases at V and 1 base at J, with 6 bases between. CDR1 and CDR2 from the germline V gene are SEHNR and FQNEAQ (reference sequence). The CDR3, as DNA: TGTGCCAGCAGCTTAACCCGGTCCTACGAGCAGTACTTC. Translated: CASSLTRSYEQYF.

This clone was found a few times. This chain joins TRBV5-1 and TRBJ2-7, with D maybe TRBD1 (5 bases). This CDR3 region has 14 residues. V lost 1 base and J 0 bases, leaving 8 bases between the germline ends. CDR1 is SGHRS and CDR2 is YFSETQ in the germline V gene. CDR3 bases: TGCGCCAGCAGCTTGTTTCAGGGCTCCTACGAGCAGTACTTC. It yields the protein CASSLFQGSYEQYF.

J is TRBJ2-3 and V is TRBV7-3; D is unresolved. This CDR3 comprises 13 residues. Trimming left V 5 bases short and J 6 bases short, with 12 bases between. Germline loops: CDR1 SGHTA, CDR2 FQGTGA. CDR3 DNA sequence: TGTGCCAGCAGCCCCAGGCAGGTTGATACGCAGTATTTT. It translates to CASSPRQVDTQYF.

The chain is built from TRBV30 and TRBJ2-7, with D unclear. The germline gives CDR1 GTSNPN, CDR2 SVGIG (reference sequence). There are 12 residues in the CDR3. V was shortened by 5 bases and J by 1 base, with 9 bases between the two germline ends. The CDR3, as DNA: TGTGCCTGGTCTCCTCGTTCCTACGAGCAGTACTTC. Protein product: CAWSPRSYEQYF.